The entry below gives a single TCR beta chain sequence along with its context. The antigen remains unidentified. The sample belongs to a study of blood T cells in healthy people across ages. Study findings and constraints: Changes in expanded clonotypes were possibly confounded, as the CMV status of donors was unknown.

With 0 bases removed from V and 5 bases from J, the gap between germline ends came to 10 bases. Looked up from germline, CDR1 is DFQATT and CDR2 is SNEGSKA (reference sequence). The CDR3 has 13 residues. Alongside a J-beta primer mix, a sample-barcoded 5' primer served in a second PCR lasting about 7 to 11 cycles. One entry per CDR3 protein, called by TCRdb with MiXCR from the 5' RACE reads. Among about 1.5 million distinct CDR3 sequences listed, around 39% were seen once. This TCR came from a young woman in good health. Sequencing was carried out using blood. The gene calls are TRBV20-1 and TRBJ2-5; D unclear. DNA of the CDR3: TGCAGTGCTAGAGATAAGGTTGTGGAGACCCAGTACTTC. This gives the protein CSARDKVVETQYF.